This T cell receptor beta chain was sequenced in a study of human thymus T cells. Thymus was obtained from resections taken during corrective heart surgery. V shed 0 bases and J shed 4 bases, with 10 bases lying between them. Per germline, CDR1 LGHNA and CDR2 YNFKEQ. This CDR3 is 15 amino acids long. Measured with immunoSEQ multiplex PCR; TCRdb has only the in-frame clones, and not every one. The sample carries 70,000 to 75,000 clones, roughly 96% recorded once. This receptor was obtained from a girl under three years old with a congenital heart defect but otherwise immunologically healthy. Sequenced: thymus tissue. The J gene is TRBJ1-5, the V gene TRBV4-2; D is uncertain. Here the CDR3 reads CASSQEKSPNQPQHF. The CDR3 coding sequence is TGTGCCAGCAGCCAAGAAAAATCCCCAAATCAGCCCCAGCATTTT.